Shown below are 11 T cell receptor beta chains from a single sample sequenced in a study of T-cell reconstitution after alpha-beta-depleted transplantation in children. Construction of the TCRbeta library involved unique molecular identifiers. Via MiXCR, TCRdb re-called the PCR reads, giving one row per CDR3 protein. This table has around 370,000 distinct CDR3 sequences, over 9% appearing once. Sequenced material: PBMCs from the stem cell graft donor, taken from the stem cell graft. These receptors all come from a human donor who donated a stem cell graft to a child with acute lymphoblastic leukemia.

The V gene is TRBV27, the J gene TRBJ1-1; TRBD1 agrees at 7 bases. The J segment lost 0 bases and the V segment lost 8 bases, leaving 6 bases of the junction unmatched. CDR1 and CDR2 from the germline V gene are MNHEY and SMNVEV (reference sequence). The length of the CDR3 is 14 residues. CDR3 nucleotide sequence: TGTGCCAGCGGCAGAGGACAGGTGAACACTGAAGCTTTCTTT. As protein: CASGRGQVNTEAFF.

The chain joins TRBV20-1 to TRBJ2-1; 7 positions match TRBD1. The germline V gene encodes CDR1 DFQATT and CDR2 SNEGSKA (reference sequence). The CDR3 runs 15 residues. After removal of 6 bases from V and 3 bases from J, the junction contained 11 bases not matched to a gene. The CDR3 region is CSATNRDSFYNEQFF. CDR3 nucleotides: TGCAGTGCCACTAACCGGGACAGCTTCTACAATGAGCAGTTCTTC.

The CDR3, as DNA: TGTGCCAGCAGCCAAGAGGGCCCCGATGAGCAGTTCTTC. Its protein is CASSQEGPDEQFF. V is TRBV3-1 and J is TRBJ2-1; D is undetermined. CDR3 length: 13 amino acids. With 0 bases removed from V and 8 bases from J, the gap between germline ends came to 8 bases. Germline assignment: CDR1 LGHDT and CDR2 YNNKEL (reference sequence).

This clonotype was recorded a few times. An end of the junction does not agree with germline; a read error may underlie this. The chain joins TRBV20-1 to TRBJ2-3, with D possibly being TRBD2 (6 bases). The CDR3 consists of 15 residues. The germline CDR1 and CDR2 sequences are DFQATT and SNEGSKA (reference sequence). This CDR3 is CSAGDLGSWADTQYF. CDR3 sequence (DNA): TGCAGTGCTGGAGATCTCGGGAGCTGGGCAGATACGCAGTATTTT.

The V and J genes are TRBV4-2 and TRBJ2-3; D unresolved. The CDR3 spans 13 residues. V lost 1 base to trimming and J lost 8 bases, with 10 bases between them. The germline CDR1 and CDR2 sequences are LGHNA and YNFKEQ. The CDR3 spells CASSQALWGTQYF. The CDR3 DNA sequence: TGTGCCAGCAGCCAAGCGCTCTGGGGTACGCAGTATTTT.

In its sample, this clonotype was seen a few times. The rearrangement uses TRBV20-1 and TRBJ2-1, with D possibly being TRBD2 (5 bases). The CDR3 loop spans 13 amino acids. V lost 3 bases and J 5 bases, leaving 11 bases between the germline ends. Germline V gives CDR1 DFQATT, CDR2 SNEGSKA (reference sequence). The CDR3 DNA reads TGCAGTGCTAGTCTGGGAGCTGACAATGAGCAGTTCTTC. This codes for CSASLGADNEQFF.

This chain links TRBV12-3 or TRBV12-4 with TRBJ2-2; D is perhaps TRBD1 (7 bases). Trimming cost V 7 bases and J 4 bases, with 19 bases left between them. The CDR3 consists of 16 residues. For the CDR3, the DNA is TGTGCCAGCATTCTAGAGACAGGGCGGGGCACCGGGGAGCTGTTTTTT. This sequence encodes CASILETGRGTGELFF.

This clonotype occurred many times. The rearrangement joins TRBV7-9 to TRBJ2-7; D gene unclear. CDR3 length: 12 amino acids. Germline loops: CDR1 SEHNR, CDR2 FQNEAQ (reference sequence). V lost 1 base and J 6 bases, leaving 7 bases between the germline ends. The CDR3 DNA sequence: TGTGCCAGCAGCTTAGATGCCCGCGAGCAGTACTTC. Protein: CASSLDAREQYF.

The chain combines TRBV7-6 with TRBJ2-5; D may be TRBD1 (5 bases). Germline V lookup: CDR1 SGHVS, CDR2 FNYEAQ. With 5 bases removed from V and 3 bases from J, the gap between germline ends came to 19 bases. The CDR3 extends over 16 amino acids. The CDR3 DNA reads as TGTGCCAGCAGCCAAGATGGGGCCGTAGGGGAAGAGACCCAGTACTTC. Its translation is CASSQDGAVGEETQYF.

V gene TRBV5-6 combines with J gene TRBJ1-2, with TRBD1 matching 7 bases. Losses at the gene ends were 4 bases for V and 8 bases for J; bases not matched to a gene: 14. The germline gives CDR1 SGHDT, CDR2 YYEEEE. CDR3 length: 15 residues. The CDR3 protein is CASSPPGGSLPGYTF. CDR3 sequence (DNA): TGTGCCAGCAGCCCCCCAGGGGGAAGCCTGCCGGGCTACACCTTC.

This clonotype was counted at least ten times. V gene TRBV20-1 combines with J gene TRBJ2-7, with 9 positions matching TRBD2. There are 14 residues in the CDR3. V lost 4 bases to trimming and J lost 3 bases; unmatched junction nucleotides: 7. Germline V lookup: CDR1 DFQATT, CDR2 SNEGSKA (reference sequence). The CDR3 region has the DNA TGCAGTGCTACCGGGCGGGAGGGCCTCTACGAGCAGTACTTC. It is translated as CSATGREGLYEQYF.